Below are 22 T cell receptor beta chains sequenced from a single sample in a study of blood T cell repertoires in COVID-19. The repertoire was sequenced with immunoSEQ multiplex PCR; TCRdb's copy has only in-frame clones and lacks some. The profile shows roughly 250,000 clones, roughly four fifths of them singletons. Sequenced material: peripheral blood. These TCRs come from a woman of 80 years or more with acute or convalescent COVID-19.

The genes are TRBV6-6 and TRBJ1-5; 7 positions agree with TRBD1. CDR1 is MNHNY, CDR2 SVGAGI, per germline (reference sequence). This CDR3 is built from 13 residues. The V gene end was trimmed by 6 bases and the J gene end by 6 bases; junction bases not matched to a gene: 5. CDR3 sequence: CASSQTGVQPQHF. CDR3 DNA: TGTGCCAGCAGCCAAACAGGGGTTCAGCCCCAGCATTTT.

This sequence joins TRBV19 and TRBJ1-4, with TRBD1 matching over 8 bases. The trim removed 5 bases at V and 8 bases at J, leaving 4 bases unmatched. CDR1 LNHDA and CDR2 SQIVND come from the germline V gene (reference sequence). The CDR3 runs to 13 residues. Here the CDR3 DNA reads TGTGCCAGTAGTCGACAGGGGAAAGAAAAACTGTTTTTT. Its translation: CASSRQGKEKLFF.

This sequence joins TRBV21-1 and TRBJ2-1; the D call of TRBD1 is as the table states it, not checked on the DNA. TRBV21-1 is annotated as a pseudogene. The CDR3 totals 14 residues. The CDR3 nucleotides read TGTGCCAGCAGCAAGCTTGGCCCCTACAATGAGCAGTTCTTC. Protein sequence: CASSKLGPYNEQFF.

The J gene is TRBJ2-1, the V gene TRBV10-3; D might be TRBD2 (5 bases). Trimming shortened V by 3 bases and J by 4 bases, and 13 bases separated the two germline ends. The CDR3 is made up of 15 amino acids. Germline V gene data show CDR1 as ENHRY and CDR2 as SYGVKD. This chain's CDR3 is CAISDWAPGYNEQFF. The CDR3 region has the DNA TGTGCCATCAGTGATTGGGCTCCGGGATACAATGAGCAGTTCTTC.

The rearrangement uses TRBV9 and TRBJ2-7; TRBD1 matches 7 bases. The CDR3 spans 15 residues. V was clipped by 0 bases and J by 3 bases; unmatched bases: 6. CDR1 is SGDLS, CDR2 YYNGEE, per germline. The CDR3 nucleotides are TGTGCCAGCAGCGTAGGAGGGACAGAAGGCTACGAGCAGTACTTC. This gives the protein CASSVGGTEGYEQYF.

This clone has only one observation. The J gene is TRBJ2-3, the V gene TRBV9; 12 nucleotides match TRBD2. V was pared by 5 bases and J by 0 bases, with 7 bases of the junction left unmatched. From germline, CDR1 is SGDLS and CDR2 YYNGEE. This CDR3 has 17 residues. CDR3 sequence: CASSLAGGPGSTDTQYF. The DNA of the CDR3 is TGTGCCAGCAGTCTAGCGGGGGGGCCCGGTAGCACAGATACGCAGTATTTT.

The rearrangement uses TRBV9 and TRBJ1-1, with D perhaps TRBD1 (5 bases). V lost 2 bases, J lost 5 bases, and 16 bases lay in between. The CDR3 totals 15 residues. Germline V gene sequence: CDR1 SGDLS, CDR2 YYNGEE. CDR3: CASSVVGGRGTEAFF. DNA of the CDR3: TGTGCCAGCAGCGTCGTGGGGGGACGGGGAACTGAAGCTTTCTTT.

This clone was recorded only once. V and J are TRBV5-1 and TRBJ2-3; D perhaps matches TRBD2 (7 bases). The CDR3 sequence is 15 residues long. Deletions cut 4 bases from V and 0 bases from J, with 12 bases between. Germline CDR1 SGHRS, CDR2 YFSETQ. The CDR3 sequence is CASSGGGHSTDTQYF. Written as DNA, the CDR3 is TGCGCCAGCAGCGGGGGGGGCCATAGCACAGATACGCAGTATTTT.

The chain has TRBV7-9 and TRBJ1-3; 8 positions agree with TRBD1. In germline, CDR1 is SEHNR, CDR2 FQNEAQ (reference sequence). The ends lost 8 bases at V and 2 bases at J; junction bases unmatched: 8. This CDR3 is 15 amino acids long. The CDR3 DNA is TGTGCCAGCGGGTTGAGGACAGGGCCTGGAAACACCATATATTTT. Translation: CASGLRTGPGNTIYF.

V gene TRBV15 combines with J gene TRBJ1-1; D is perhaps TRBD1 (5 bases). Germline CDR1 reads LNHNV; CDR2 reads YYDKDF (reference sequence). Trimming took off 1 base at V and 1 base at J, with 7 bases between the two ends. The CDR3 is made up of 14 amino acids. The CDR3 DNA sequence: TGTGCCACCAGCAGAGCGGGGGAGAACACTGAAGCTTTCTTT. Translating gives CATSRAGENTEAFF.

The CDR3, as DNA: TGTGCCAGCAGTTCTTACCGTACAGGTGAAGCTTTCTTT. Amino acids: CASSSYRTGEAFF. The V call is TRBV12-3 or TRBV12-4, the J call TRBJ1-1; a possible D gene is TRBD1 (5 bases). The CDR3 extends over 13 amino acids. The V end was cut by 4 bases, the J end by 7 bases, with 13 bases between.

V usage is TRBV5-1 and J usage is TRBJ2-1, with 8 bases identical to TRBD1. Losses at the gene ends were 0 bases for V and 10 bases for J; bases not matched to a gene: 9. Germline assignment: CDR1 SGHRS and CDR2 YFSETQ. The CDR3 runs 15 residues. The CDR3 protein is CASSLDGQGNPEQFF. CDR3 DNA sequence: TGCGCCAGCAGCTTGGACGGACAGGGCAACCCGGAGCAGTTCTTC.

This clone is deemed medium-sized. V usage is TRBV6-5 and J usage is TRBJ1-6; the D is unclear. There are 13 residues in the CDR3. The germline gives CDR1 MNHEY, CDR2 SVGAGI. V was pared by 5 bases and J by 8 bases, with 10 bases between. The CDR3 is CASSRGEDSPLHF. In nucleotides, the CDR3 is TGTGCCAGCAGTCGCGGGGAAGATTCACCCCTCCACTTT.

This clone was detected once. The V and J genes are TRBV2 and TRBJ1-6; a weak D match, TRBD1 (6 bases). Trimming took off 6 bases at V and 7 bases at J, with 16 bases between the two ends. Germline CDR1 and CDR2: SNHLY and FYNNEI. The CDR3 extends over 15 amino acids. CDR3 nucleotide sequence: TGTGCCAGCAGAACCACAGGGTTGGGCAATTCACCCCTCCACTTT. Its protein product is CASRTTGLGNSPLHF.

CDR3 nucleotides: TGTGCCAGCAGTGAGGGACTAGCGGGGGGTCAAGAGACCCAGTACTTC. Protein: CASSEGLAGGQETQYF. This chain links TRBV6-1 with TRBJ2-5; 15 bases match TRBD2. Looked up from germline, CDR1 is MNHNS and CDR2 is SASEGT. V was pared by 3 bases and J by 2 bases, with 1 base of the junction left unmatched. This CDR3 has 16 amino acids.

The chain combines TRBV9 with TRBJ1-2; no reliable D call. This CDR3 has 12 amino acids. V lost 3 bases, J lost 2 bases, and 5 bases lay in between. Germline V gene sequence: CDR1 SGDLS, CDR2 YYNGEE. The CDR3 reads CASSGENYGYTF. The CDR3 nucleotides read TGTGCCAGCAGCGGAGAGAACTATGGCTACACCTTC.

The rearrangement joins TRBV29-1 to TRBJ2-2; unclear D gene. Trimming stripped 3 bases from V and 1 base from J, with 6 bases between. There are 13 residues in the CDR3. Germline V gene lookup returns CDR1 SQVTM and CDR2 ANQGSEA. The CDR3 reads CSVDRRNTGELFF. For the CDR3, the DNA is TGCAGCGTTGATCGCAGGAACACCGGGGAGCTGTTTTTT.

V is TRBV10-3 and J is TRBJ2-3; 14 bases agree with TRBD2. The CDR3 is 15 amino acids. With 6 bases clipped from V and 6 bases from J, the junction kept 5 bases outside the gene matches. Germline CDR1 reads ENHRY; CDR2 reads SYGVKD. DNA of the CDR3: TGTGCCATCAGCCGACTAGCGGGGGGGCCCGATACGCAGTATTTT. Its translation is CAISRLAGGPDTQYF.

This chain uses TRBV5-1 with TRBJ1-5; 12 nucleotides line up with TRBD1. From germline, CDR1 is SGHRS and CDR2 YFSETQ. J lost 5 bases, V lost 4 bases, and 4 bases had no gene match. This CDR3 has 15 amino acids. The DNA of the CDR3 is TGCGCCAGCAGCGCCGGGACAGGGGGCGATCAGCCCCAGCATTTT. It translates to CASSAGTGGDQPQHF.

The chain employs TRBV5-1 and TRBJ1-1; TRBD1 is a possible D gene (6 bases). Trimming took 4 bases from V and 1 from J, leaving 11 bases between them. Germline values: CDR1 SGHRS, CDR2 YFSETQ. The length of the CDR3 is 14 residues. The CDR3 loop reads CASSPSGQNTEAFF. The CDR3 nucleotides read TGCGCCAGCAGCCCCTCGGGACAGAACACTGAAGCTTTCTTT.

The CDR3 sequence: CASSEGGMGTEAFF. The CDR3 DNA reads as TGTGCCAGCAGCGAAGGGGGCATGGGCACTGAAGCTTTCTTT. The chain uses TRBV7-8 and TRBJ1-1, with 7 bases matching TRBD1. V was pared by 5 bases and J by 4 bases, with 7 bases of the junction left unmatched. CDR3 length: 14 amino acids. Germline V gene sequence: CDR1 SGHVS, CDR2 FQNEAQ.

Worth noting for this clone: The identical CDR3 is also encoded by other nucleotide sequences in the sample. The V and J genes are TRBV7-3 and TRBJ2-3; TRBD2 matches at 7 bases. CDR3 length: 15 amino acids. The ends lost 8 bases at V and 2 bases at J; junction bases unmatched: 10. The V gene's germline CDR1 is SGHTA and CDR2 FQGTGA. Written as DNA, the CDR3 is TGTGCCAGCTCCTTCTCGGGGGGTCCCACAGATACGCAGTATTTT. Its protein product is CASSFSGGPTDTQYF.